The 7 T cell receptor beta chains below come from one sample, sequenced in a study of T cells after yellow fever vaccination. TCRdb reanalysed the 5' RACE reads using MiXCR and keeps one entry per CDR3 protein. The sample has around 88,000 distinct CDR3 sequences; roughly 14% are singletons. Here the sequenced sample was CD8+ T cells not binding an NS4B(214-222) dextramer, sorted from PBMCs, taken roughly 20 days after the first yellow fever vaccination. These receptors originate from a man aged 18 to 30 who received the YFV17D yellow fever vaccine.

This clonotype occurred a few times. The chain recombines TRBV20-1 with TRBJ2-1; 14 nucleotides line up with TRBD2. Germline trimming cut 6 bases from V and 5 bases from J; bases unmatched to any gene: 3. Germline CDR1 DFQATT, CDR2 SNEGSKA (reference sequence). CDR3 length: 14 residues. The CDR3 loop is CSAPTSGGDNEQFF. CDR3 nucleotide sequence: TGCAGTGCCCCGACTAGCGGGGGGGACAATGAGCAGTTCTTC.

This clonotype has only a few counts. The chain's CDR3 is CASSKGSTEAFF. DNA for the CDR3: TGTGCCAGCAGCAAAGGTAGCACTGAAGCTTTCTTT. V and J are TRBV7-9 and TRBJ1-1; no clear D gene. CDR1 SEHNR and CDR2 FQNEAQ come from the germline V gene (reference sequence). The V end lost 5 bases, the J end lost 4 bases, and 8 bases lay between the germline ends. This CDR3 has 12 residues.

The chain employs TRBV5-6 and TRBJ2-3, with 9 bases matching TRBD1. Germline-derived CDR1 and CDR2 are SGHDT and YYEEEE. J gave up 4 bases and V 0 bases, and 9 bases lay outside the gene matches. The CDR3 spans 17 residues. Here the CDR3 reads CASSLVGTGLMADTQYF. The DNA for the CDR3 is TGTGCCAGCAGCTTGGTCGGGACAGGGCTTATGGCAGATACGCAGTATTTT.

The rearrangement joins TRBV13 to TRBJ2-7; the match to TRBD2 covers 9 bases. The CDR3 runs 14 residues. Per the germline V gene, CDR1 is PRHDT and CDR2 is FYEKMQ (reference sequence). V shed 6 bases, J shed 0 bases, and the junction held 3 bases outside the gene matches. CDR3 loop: CASRLAGFSYEQYF. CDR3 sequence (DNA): TGTGCCAGCAGGCTAGCGGGGTTCTCCTACGAGCAGTACTTC. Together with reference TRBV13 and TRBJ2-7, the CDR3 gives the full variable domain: AAGVIQSPRHLIKEKRETATLKCYPIPRHDTVYWYQQGPGQDPQFLISFYEKMQSDKGSIPDRFSAQQFSDYHSELNMSSLELGDSALYFCASRLAGFSYEQYFGPGTRLTVT.

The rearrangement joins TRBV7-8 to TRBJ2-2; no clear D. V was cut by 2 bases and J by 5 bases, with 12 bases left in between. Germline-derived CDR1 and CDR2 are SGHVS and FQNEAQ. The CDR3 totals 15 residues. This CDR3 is CASSLLKELTGELFF. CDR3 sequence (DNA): TGTGCCAGCAGCTTATTGAAGGAATTGACCGGGGAGCTGTTTTTT. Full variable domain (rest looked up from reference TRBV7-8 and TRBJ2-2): GAGVSQSPRYKVAKRGQDVALRCDPISGHVSLFWYQQALGQGPEFLTYFQNEAQLDKSGLPSDRFFAERPEGSVSTLKIQRTQQEDSAVYLCASSLLKELTGELFFGEGSRLTVL.

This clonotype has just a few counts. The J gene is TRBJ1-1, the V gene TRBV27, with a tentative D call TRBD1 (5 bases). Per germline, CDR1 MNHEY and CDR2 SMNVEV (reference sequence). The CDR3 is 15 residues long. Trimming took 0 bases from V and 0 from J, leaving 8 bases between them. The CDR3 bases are TGTGCCAGCAGTTTATCGACGACAGTGAACACTGAAGCTTTCTTT. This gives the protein CASSLSTTVNTEAFF.

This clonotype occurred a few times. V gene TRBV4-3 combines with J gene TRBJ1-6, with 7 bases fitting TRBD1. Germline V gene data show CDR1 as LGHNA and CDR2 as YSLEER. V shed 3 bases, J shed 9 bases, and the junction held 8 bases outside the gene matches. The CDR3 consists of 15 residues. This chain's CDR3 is CASSQGQSYGSPLHF. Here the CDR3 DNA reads TGCGCCAGCAGCCAGGGACAGTCGTACGGTTCACCCCTCCACTTT.